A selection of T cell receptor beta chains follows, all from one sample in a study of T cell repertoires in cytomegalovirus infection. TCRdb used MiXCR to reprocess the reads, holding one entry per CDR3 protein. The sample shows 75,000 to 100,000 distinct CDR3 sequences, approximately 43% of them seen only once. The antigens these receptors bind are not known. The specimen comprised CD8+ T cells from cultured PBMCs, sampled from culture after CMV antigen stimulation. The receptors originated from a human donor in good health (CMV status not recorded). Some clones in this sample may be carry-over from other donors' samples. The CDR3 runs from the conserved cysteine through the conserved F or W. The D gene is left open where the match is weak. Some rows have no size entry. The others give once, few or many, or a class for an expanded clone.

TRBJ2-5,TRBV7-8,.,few,CASSLSHSARETQYF,TGTGCCAGCAGCTTAAGCCACAGCGCGCGAGAGACCCAGTACTTC
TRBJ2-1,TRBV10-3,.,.,CAISDETPSSYNEQFF,TGTGCCATCAGTGATGAGACCCCGAGCTCCTACAATGAGCAGTTCTTC
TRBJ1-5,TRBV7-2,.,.,CASSLVAQANQPQHF,TGTGCCAGCAGCTTAGTCGCCCAGGCCAATCAGCCCCAGCATTTT
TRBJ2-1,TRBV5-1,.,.,CASSPEVGWSYNEQFF,TGCGCCAGCAGCCCTGAGGTCGGGTGGTCCTACAATGAGCAGTTCTTC
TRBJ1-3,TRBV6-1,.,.,CASSEGPRTRGNTIYF,TGTGCCAGCAGTGAGGGACCGCGGACTCGTGGAAACACCATATATTTT
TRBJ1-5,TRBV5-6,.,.,CASSRAGTSNQPQHF,TGTGCCAGCAGCCGAGCGGGGACGAGCAATCAGCCCCAGCATTTT
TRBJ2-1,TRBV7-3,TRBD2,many,CASSPGLAYEQFF,TGTGCCAGCAGCCCCGGACTAGCCTATGAGCAGTTCTTC
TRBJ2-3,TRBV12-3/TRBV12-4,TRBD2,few,CASRRTSGVEDTQYF,TGTGCCAGCAGAAGGACTAGCGGGGTTGAAGATACGCAGTATTTT
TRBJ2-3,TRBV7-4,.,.,CASSLSWGNAGIDTQYF,TGTGCCAGCAGCCTGAGTTGGGGTAATGCGGGAATAGATACGCAGTATTTT
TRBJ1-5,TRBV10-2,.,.,CASSEGGAQPQHF,TGCGCCAGCAGTGAGGGGGGGGCCCAGCCCCAGCATTTT
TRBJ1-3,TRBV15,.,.,CAIETSGNTIYF,TGTGCCATCGAAACCTCTGGAAACACCATATATTTT
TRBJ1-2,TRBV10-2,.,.,CASSESTALYGYTF,TGCGCCAGCAGTGAGTCTACAGCACTCTATGGCTACACCTTC
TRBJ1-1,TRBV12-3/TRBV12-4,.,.,CASSFGTTNTEAFF,TGTGCCAGCAGTTTTGGGACGACTAACACTGAAGCTTTCTTT
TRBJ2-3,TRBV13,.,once,CASSLAVGGTDTQYF,TGTGCCAGCAGCTTAGCTGTTGGCGGCACAGATACGCAGTATTTT
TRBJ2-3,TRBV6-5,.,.,CASRYSALSGDADTQYF,TGTGCCAGCAGGTACTCAGCGCTTTCGGGAGATGCAGATACTCAGTATTTT
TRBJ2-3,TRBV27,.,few,CATWTRDTQYF,TGTGCCACCTGGACCAGAGATACGCAGTATTTT
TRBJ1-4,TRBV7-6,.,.,CASSWTLNEKLFF,TGTGCCAGCAGCTGGACCCTTAATGAAAAACTGTTTTTT
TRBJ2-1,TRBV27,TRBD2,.,CASISKASGGSFSYNEQFF,TGTGCCAGCATTTCCAAGGCTAGCGGGGGGTCTTTCTCCTACAATGAGCAGTTCTTC
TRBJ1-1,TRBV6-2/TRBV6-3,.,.,CASSALRDTEAFF,TGTGCCAGCAGTGCTCTCAGGGACACTGAAGCTTTCTTT
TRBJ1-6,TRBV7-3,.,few,CASSSPGNSPLHF,TGTGCCAGCAGCTCCCCGGGGAATTCACCCCTCCACTTT
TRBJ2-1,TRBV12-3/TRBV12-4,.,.,CASSLRQANEQFF,TGTGCCAGCAGTCTCCGACAAGCCAATGAGCAGTTCTTC
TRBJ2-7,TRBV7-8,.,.,CASSQVSSYEQYF,TGTGCCAGCAGCCAGGTTTCCTCCTACGAGCAGTACTTC